The 29 T cell receptor beta chains below all came from one sample that was sequenced in a study of metastatic and nonmetastatic thyroid tumors. Before thyroid surgery, none of the patients had received any treatment. TCRdb re-called clones via MiXCR from the PCR reads. The sample has some 20,000 clones, about 10% seen once. The sequenced material came from blood. The receptors come from a female donor with papillary thyroid cancer or a benign thyroid nodule (not recorded which). Some clones in this sample may be carry-over from other donors' samples.

This clone occurred a few times. The chain links TRBV6-1 to TRBJ2-5; 12 nucleotides line up with TRBD2. Germline V gene sequence: CDR1 MNHNS, CDR2 SASEGT. V shed 2 bases and J 2 bases; nucleotides not matched to a gene: 0. This CDR3 is built from 15 residues. The CDR3 region is CASSELAGGQETQYF. The CDR3 DNA sequence: TGTGCCAGCAGTGAACTAGCGGGGGGGCAAGAGACCCAGTACTTC.

This clone was observed at least ten times. The J gene is TRBJ2-1, the V gene TRBV5-1, with 7 bases identical to TRBD1. Germline V gene sequence: CDR1 SGHRS, CDR2 YFSETQ. The CDR3 runs 15 residues. Trimming took 3 bases from V and 2 from J; bases not matched to a gene: 5. The CDR3 nucleotides read TGCGCCAGCAGCTCGACAGGGCGGCCCTACAATGAGCAGTTCTTC. Its translation: CASSSTGRPYNEQFF.

This clone was detected a few times. The genes are TRBV14 and TRBJ1-4; D not certain. This CDR3 has 13 amino acids. Trimming took off 0 bases at V and 14 bases at J, with 13 bases between the two ends. Germline V gene data show CDR1 as SGHDN and CDR2 as FVKESK. CDR3 sequence: CASSQDLAGPLFF. DNA of the CDR3: TGTGCCAGCAGCCAAGATCTGGCGGGTCCGCTGTTTTTT. The full variable domain, completed using reference TRBV14 and TRBJ1-4, is EAGVTQFPSHSVIEKGQTVTLRCDPISGHDNLYWYRRVMGKEIKFLLHFVKESKQDESGMPNNRFLAERTGGTYSTLKVQPAELEDSGVYFCASSQDLAGPLFFGSGTQLSVL.

This clone was seen many times. This chain uses TRBV7-3 with TRBJ1-5, with 10 bases fitting TRBD1. The CDR3 totals 16 residues. V gave up 5 bases and J gave up 7 bases; unmatched junction bases: 11. Germline V gene sequence: CDR1 SGHTA, CDR2 FQGTGA. This chain's CDR3 is CASSENRDRGGQPQHF. The CDR3 region has the DNA TGTGCCAGCAGCGAAAACCGGGACAGGGGAGGCCAGCCCCAGCATTTT.

The chain recombines TRBV6-2 or TRBV6-3 with TRBJ2-7; 9 bases line up with TRBD1. The CDR3 sequence is 14 residues long. The V gene's germline CDR1 is MNHEY and CDR2 SVGEGT. V shed 8 bases, J shed 5 bases, and the junction held 10 bases outside the gene matches. CDR3 DNA sequence: TGTGCCAGCCGCTGGGACAGGGAGCCAAACGAGCAGTACTTC. Encoded protein: CASRWDREPNEQYF.

Comment on this clone: This may come from a read error, since a much larger clone is one base off. The J gene is TRBJ2-1, the V gene TRBV11-2, with unresolved D. The CDR3 is made up of 15 amino acids. V was shortened by 3 bases and J by 3 bases, with 12 bases between the two germline ends. Per the germline V gene, CDR1 is SGHAT and CDR2 is FQNNGV. This CDR3 is CASSFPRRCYNEQFF. CDR3 sequence (DNA): TGTGCCAGCAGCTTCCCCAGGCGGTGCTACAATGAGCAGTTCTTC. The full variable domain, with the rest looked up from reference TRBV11-2 and TRBJ2-1, is EAGVAQSPRYKIIEKRQSVAFWCNPISGHATLYWYQQILGQGPKLLIQFQNNGVVDDSQLPKDRFSAERLKGVDSTLKIQPAKLEDSAVYLCASSFPRRCYNEQFFGPGTRLTVL.

This clone came up many times. The chain uses TRBV19 and TRBJ1-5; a weak D match, TRBD1 (5 bases). CDR3 length: 17 amino acids. The V gene's germline CDR1 is LNHDA and CDR2 SQIVND (reference sequence). V was pared by 4 bases and J by 3 bases, with 19 bases between. CDR3 protein: CASSTNWGGTHNQPQHF. The DNA for the CDR3 is TGTGCCAGTAGTACAAACTGGGGCGGAACTCACAATCAGCCCCAGCATTTT.

This clone was recorded many times. The sample holds other DNA sequences that translate to the same CDR3. The CDR3 region is CASTPLGGTGELFF. The DNA of the CDR3 is TGTGCCAGCACCCCTCTAGGTGGGACCGGGGAGCTGTTTTTT. The chain is built from TRBV12-3 or TRBV12-4 and TRBJ2-2; D gene uncertain. Trimming pared 7 bases from V and 5 bases from J, leaving 14 bases between. The CDR3 consists of 14 residues.

This clone was detected many times. The genes are TRBV10-2 and TRBJ2-1; a possible D gene is TRBD2 (6 bases). Germline V lookup: CDR1 WSHSY, CDR2 SAAADI. There are 14 residues in the CDR3. Trimming stripped 0 bases from V and 8 bases from J, with 11 bases between. CDR3 DNA: TGCGCCAGCAGTGAGTCGACACTAGCCGATGAGCAGTTCTTC. Protein sequence: CASSESTLADEQFF.

This clone was seen ten or more times. This could be a read error, since a much larger clone is one nucleotide away. This chain's CDR3 is CASSHDGGENYGYTF. In nucleotides, the CDR3 is TGTGCCAGCAGTCACGACGGGGGCGAAAACTATGGCTACACCTTC. This chain joins TRBV6-1 and TRBJ1-2, with D perhaps matching TRBD1 (6 bases). The germline gives CDR1 MNHNS, CDR2 SASEGT. V lost 5 bases and J lost 2, with 15 bases in between. This CDR3 contains 15 residues.

This clone was observed many times. The gene calls are TRBV7-2 and TRBJ2-3; TRBD2 might be the D (5 bases). V was cut by 0 bases and J by 3 bases, with 7 bases left in between. The V gene's germline CDR1 is SGHTA and CDR2 FQGNSA. The CDR3 is made up of 14 amino acids. This chain's CDR3 is CASSLAGETDTQYF. The CDR3 DNA sequence: TGTGCCAGCAGCTTAGCGGGAGAGACAGATACGCAGTATTTT.

The table lists this clone with a few counts. A read error is possible here, since a much larger clone lies one base away. The rearrangement uses TRBV29-1 and TRBJ2-7, with 9 bases fitting TRBD2. Germline V gene lookup returns CDR1 SQVTM and CDR2 ANQGSEA. CDR3 length: 11 residues. CDR3 loop: CSASGNYDQYF. The CDR3 coding sequence is TGCAGCGCTAGCGGGAACTACGATCAGTACTTC.

Many counts were recorded for this clone. The V call is TRBV12-3 or TRBV12-4, the J call TRBJ1-2, with 7 positions matching TRBD1. The CDR3 contains 14 residues. V trimming: 5 bases; J trimming: 5 bases; junction bases outside the gene matches: 8. As DNA, the CDR3 is TGTGCCAGCAGTAGACAGGGTGAATTTTATGGCTACACCTTC. Its translation: CASSRQGEFYGYTF.

This clone has just a few counts. This chain connects TRBV5-6 to TRBJ2-5, with a tentative D call TRBD1 (6 bases). The CDR3 covers 14 residues. The germline gives CDR1 SGHDT, CDR2 YYEEEE. V lost 4 bases, J lost 4 bases, and 14 bases lay in between. Written as DNA, the CDR3 is TGTGCCAGCAGCGCACAGGGTTGGGGAGAGACCCAGTACTTC. The encoded protein is CASSAQGWGETQYF.

This clone was seen more than once but under ten times. The V and J genes are TRBV6-1 and TRBJ2-7, with D possibly called TRBD1 or TRBD2 (6 bases each). The CDR3 loop spans 12 amino acids. Germline CDR1 reads MNHNS; CDR2 reads SASEGT. The DNA of the CDR3 is TGTGTCAGAGGGCCGGGGGCTGGCGAGCAGTACTTC. This sequence encodes CVRGPGAGEQYF.

To note about this clone: A read error may explain this, as a much larger clone is one base away. V is TRBV11-2 and J is TRBJ2-7; 7 bases align to TRBD2. Germline CDR1 is SGHAT and CDR2 is FQNNGV. The CDR3 covers 14 residues. In DNA, the CDR3 is TGTGCCATCAGCCTGTCGAGCGGGAAGTACGAGCAGTACTTC. Translated, it gives CAISLSSGKYEQYF.

This clone is judged medium-sized. The chain combines TRBV6-1 with TRBJ1-2; perhaps TRBD1 as D (6 bases). Germline V gene sequence: CDR1 MNHNS, CDR2 SASEGT. Trimming took off 5 bases at V and 6 bases at J, with 13 bases between the two ends. This CDR3 is 13 amino acids long. The CDR3 reads CASSPQGRDGYTF. CDR3 sequence (DNA): TGTGCCAGCAGTCCCCAGGGGAGGGATGGCTACACCTTC.

This clone came up many times. The V and J genes are TRBV5-1 and TRBJ2-7; D might be TRBD2 (5 bases). V lost 6 bases and J 2 bases, leaving 18 bases between the germline ends. The CDR3 runs to 15 residues. The V gene's germline CDR1 is SGHRS and CDR2 YFSETQ. The CDR3 sequence is CASNPSAGFTYEQYF. The CDR3 coding sequence is TGCGCCAGCAACCCGAGTGCGGGTTTCACCTACGAGCAGTACTTC.

This clone was counted at least ten times. V usage is TRBV7-8 and J usage is TRBJ2-1; D call uncertain. Trimming shortened V by 1 base and J by 6 bases, and 4 bases separated the two germline ends. The CDR3 has 12 residues. CDR1 is SGHVS, CDR2 FQNEAQ, per germline. The CDR3 coding sequence is TGTGCCAGCAGCTTAGGAGCCAATGAGCAGTTCTTC. It translates to CASSLGANEQFF.

By share of the sample, this clone is medium-sized. The J gene is TRBJ2-3, the V gene TRBV10-1, with 10 bases identical to TRBD2. This CDR3 region has 15 residues. Germline CDR1 is WNHNN and CDR2 is SYGVQD (reference sequence). The ends lost 3 bases at V and 2 bases at J; junction bases unmatched: 2. The CDR3 DNA sequence: TGCGCCAGCAGTGATAGCGGGAGGAACACAGATACGCAGTATTTT. Residues: CASSDSGRNTDTQYF.

The sample holds a few counts of this clone. This chain links TRBV28 with TRBJ1-2; 10 positions match TRBD1. In germline, CDR1 is MDHEN, CDR2 SYDVKM. The CDR3 is 17 residues long. The trim removed 5 bases at V and 5 bases at J, leaving 14 bases unmatched. CDR3 residues: CASSPALRQGADYGYTF. The CDR3 region has the DNA TGTGCCAGCAGTCCCGCGCTGAGACAGGGGGCAGATTATGGCTACACCTTC.

The chain employs TRBV19 and TRBJ2-6, with 8 bases fitting TRBD1. CDR3 length: 17 amino acids. Germline CDR1 is LNHDA and CDR2 is SQIVND (reference sequence). Germline trimming cut 5 bases from V and 8 bases from J; bases unmatched to any gene: 14. CDR3 protein: CASSSQGESSVSNVLTF. The CDR3 coding sequence is TGTGCCAGTAGTTCACAGGGGGAGAGCTCTGTGTCCAACGTCCTGACTTTC.

A word on this clone: A read error may explain this, as a much larger clone is one base away. The chain links TRBV4-2 to TRBJ2-5; D unresolved. CDR3 length equals 15 residues. Germline V CDR1 and CDR2: LGHNA, YNFKEQ. V dropped 5 bases and J dropped 0 bases, with 13 bases sitting between them. CDR3 amino acids: CASSKGTAYQETQYF. Written as DNA, the CDR3 is TGTGCCAGCAGCAAAGGAACGGCTTACCAAGAGACCCAGTACTTC.

Remarks on this clone: The junction does not match germline at one end; this may be a read error. V is TRBV15 and J is TRBJ2-5, with D possibly TRBD1 on 6 matching bases. CDR3 size: 15 residues. The germline CDR1 and CDR2 sequences are LNHNV and YYDKDF (reference sequence). This CDR3 reads CAASRETGNEETQYF. In DNA form, the CDR3 reads TGTGCCGCCAGCAGAGAGACAGGTAACGAAGAGACCCAGTACTTC.

Details on this clone: Just one base apart from a much larger clone, this may be a read error. This same CDR3 is encoded by further DNA sequences in the sample. This rearrangement joins TRBV29-1 to TRBJ2-2, with D possibly matching TRBD2 (5 bases). Germline V CDR1 and CDR2: SQVTM, ANQGSEA. The CDR3 length is 12 residues. The CDR3, as DNA: TGTAGCGTTGAAGAGGTTACCGGGGAGCTGTTTTTT. This codes for CSVEEVTGELFF.

In its sample, this clone was seen many times. The chain employs TRBV3-1 and TRBJ2-6; D gene unclear. The germline V gene has CDR1 LGHDT and CDR2 YNNKEL (reference sequence). With 1 base removed from V and 1 base from J, the gap between germline ends came to 5 bases. The CDR3 sequence is 15 residues long. CDR3 region: CASSQVRSGANVLTF. CDR3 sequence (DNA): TGTGCCAGCAGCCAAGTTAGATCTGGGGCCAACGTCCTGACTTTC.

In its sample, this clone was seen a few times. The J gene is TRBJ2-5, the V gene TRBV5-1; 12 bases fit TRBD2. The germline CDR1 and CDR2 sequences are SGHRS and YFSETQ. The ends lost 3 bases at V and 2 bases at J; junction bases unmatched: 2. This CDR3 contains 15 residues. The CDR3 loop reads CASSSSGRGQETQYF. In DNA form, the CDR3 reads TGCGCCAGCAGCTCTAGCGGGAGGGGACAAGAGACCCAGTACTTC. Complete variable domain (other parts from reference TRBV5-1 and TRBJ2-5): KAGVTQTPRYLIKTRGQQVTLSCSPISGHRSVSWYQQTPGQGLQFLFEYFSETQRNKGNFPGRFSGRQFSNSRSEMNVSTLELGDSALYLCASSSSGRGQETQYFGPGTRLLVL.

The chain uses TRBV12-1 and TRBJ2-3; the DNA was not used to check the table's D call, TRBD2. TRBV12-1 is a documented pseudogene. The CDR3 length is 15 residues. CDR3 sequence (DNA): TGTGCCAGCAGCCGTCTGCGGGAGGAGGCAGATACACAGTATTTT. It encodes CASSRLREEADTQYF.

The sample holds many counts of this clone. The chain couples TRBV27 to TRBJ2-1; the D is unclear. Germline V gene lookup returns CDR1 MNHEY and CDR2 SMNVEV (reference sequence). The V end lost 0 bases, the J end lost 0 bases, and 6 bases lay between the germline ends. The length of the CDR3 is 15 residues. The CDR3 DNA reads as TGTGCCAGCAGTTTATCGGAGAGCTCCTACAATGAGCAGTTCTTC. Translating it yields CASSLSESSYNEQFF.